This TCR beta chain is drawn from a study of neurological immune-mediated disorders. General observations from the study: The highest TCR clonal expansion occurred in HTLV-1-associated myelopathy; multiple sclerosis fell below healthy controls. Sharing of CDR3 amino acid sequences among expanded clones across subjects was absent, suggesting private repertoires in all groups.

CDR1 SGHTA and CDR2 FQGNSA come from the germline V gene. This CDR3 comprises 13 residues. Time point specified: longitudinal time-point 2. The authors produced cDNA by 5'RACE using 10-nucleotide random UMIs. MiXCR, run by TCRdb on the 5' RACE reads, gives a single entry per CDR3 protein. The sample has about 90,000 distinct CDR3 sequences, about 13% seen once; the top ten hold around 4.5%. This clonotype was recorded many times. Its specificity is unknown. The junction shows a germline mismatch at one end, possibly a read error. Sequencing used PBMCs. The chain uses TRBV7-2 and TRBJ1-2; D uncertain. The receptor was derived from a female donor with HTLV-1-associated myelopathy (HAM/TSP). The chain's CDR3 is CASSLVGGYGYTF. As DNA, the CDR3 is TGTGCCAGCAGTTTAGTTGGTGGCTATGGCTACACCTTC. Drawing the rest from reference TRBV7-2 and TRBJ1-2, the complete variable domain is GAGVSQSPSNKVTEKGKDVELRCDPISGHTALYWYRQSLGQGLEFLIYFQGNSAPDKSGLPSDRFSAERTGGSVSTLTIQRTQQEDSAVYLCASSLVGGYGYTFGSGTRLTVV.